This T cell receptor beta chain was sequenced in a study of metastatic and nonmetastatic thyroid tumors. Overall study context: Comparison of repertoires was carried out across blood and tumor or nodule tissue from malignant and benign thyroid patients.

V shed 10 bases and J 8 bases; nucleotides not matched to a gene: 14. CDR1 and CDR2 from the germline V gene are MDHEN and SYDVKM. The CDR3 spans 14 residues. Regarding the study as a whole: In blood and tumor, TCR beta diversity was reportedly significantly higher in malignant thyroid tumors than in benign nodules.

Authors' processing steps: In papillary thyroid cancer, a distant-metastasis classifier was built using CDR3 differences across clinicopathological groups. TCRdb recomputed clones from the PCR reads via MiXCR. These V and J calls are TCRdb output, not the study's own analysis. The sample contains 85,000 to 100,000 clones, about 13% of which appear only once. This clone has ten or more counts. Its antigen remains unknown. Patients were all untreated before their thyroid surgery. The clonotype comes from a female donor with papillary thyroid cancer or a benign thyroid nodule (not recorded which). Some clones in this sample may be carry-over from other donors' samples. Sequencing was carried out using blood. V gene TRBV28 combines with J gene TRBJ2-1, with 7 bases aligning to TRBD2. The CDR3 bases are TGTGCCATCAGGGAGGGAGGGCCCTTAGATGAGCAGTTCTTC. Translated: CAIREGGPLDEQFF.